The T cell receptor (beta chain) described here comes from a study of CD8+CD57+ T cells in acquired aplastic anemia. Across the whole study: Each DNA sample taken from sorted CD4+ and CD8+ cells came to about 3.2 ug on average.

This clonotype has a single count. Its antigen remains unknown. V was clipped by 1 base and J by 9 bases, with 9 bases between them. The germline V gene has CDR1 SEHNR and CDR2 FQNEAQ (reference sequence). There are 12 residues in the CDR3. Profiling that covered TCR beta VDJ and CDR3 relied on genomic DNA as its template. TCRdb processed the reads anew with MiXCR; each CDR3 protein has one entry. The sample has fewer than 250,000 distinct CDR3 sequences, around 46% seen once; the top ten hold 7% to 9.5%. Individuals selected for sequencing had exhibited CD8+CD57+ cell expansion on flow cytometry. Everyone among the patients had severe acquired aplastic anemia. Study outcomes and limitations: Patients had twenty-nine CD8+ CDR3 sequences in common with controls (the shared set).

The source material was sorted CD4+, CD8+, or CD8+CD57+ T cells (not recorded which) from PBMCs. This clonotype was obtained from a human donor with aplastic anemia. The chain couples TRBV7-9 to TRBJ2-5, with D maybe TRBD2 (5 bases). DNA for the CDR3: TGTGCCAGCAGCTTAGGTCAGAGGGCCCAGTACTTC. It is translated as CASSLGQRAQYF.